A few counts support the clone carrying this TCR beta chain. The antigen is unknown. TCRdb used MiXCR to reprocess the RT-PCR reads, holding one entry per CDR3 protein. The sample lists about 520,000 distinct CDR3 sequences, less than 30% occurring once. The data stem from a study of response to subunit inactivated influenza vaccine. Study-level results: The authors offered the suggestion that each seasonal influenza vaccination recruits few new T cells.

This TCR was recovered from a man aged 50-59 years who received an inactivated influenza vaccine. The material was CD4+ T cells sorted from PBMCs, obtained more than 4 days after vaccination.

CDR3 loop: CASSLGGRRTEAFF. The CDR3 nucleotides read TGTGCCAGCAGCTTAGGGGGGCGCCGGACTGAAGCTTTCTTT. This rearrangement joins TRBV7-2 to TRBJ1-1; a possible D gene is TRBD1 (6 bases). CDR3 length equals 14 residues. Trimming shortened V by 1 base and J by 5 bases, and 11 bases separated the two germline ends. From germline, CDR1 is SGHTA and CDR2 FQGNSA.